This T cell receptor beta chain originates from a study of cytomegalovirus exposure and HLA in healthy donors. Remarks on this clone: Its antigen is not known.

PCR primers comprised 60 Vbeta and 13 Jbeta primers. The assay was immunoSEQ multiplex PCR, and TCRdb's table has in-frame clones only and misses some. The sample lists 100,000 to 150,000 clones, under 80% occurring once. Study-level points and caveats: An analysis was carried out later, and it reportedly showed fewer N-insertions in an Asian-associated ancestry cluster than the 666-donor mean. 164 TCR beta chains were listed as cytomegalovirus-associated. As was reported, the classifier diagnosed cytomegalovirus status with high specificity and sensitivity.

The V end lost 5 bases, the J end lost 10 bases, and 12 bases lay between the germline ends. CDR3 length equals 13 residues. Germline V gene sequence: CDR1 SGHTA, CDR2 FQGNSA. Sample: PBMCs. This clonotype was obtained from a woman aged 60 to 75 in good health and CMV-seropositive. This chain links TRBV7-2 with TRBJ1-6; tentative D call: TRBD1 (6 bases). The CDR3 protein is CASSAQGRSPLHF. CDR3 nucleotides: TGTGCCAGCAGCGCACAGGGCCGCTCACCCCTCCACTTT.